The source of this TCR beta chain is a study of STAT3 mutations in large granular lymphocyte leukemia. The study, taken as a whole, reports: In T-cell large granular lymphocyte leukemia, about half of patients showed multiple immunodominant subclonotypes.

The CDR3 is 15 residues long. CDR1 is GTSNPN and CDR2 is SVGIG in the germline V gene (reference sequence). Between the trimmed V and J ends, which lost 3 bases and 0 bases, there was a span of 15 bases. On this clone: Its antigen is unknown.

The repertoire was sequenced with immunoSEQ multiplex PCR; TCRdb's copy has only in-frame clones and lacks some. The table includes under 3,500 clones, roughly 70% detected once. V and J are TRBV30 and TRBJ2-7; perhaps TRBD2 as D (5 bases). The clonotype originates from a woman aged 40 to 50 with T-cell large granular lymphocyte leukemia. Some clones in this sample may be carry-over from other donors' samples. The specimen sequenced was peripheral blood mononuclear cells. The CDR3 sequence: CAWSPGVISSYEQYF. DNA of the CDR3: TGTGCCTGGAGCCCCGGGGTTATTAGCTCCTACGAGCAGTACTTC.